The 3 T cell receptor beta chains listed next were all sequenced from one sample in a study of CD8 T cells in Susac syndrome. Random hexamers were used to reverse transcribe an amount of roughly 0.5 to 1 ug RNA. TCRdb reprocessed the immunoSEQ multiplex PCR reads via MiXCR and lists one record per CDR3 protein. The sample has around 100,000 distinct CDR3 sequences; about 95% are singletons. Sequencing was done on a sample of CD8+ T cells from PBMCs. The source of these receptors is a human donor with Susac syndrome.

The chain joins TRBV5-6 to TRBJ1-3, with no clear D. The ends were cut back, 0 bases at V and 0 bases at J, with 10 bases in the middle. Germline CDR1 is SGHDT and CDR2 is YYEEEE. The CDR3 loop spans 16 amino acids. The CDR3 region is CASSLAGLSSGNTIYF. DNA for the CDR3: TGTGCCAGCAGCTTGGCCGGACTGAGCTCTGGAAACACCATATATTTT.

V gene TRBV5-6 combines with J gene TRBJ2-3; weak D call: TRBD2 (8 bases). The germline V gene has CDR1 SGHDT and CDR2 YYEEEE. The CDR3 is made up of 15 amino acids. V dropped 3 bases and J dropped 5 bases, with 16 bases sitting between them. The DNA of the CDR3 is TGTGCCAGCAGCTCAGGACTAGCAGGGGGAGATACGCAGTATTTT. Amino acids: CASSSGLAGGDTQYF. The full variable domain, its missing parts supplied by reference TRBV5-6 and TRBJ2-3, is DAGVTQSPTHLIKTRGQQVTLRCSPKSGHDTVSWYQQALGQGPQFIFQYYEEEERQRGNFPDRFSGHQFPNYSSELNVNALLLGDSALYLCASSSGLAGGDTQYFGPGTRLTVL.

The V gene is TRBV5-1, the J gene TRBJ2-3; D unresolved. From germline, CDR1 is SGHRS and CDR2 YFSETQ. This CDR3 is 11 amino acids long. The ends were cut back, 5 bases at V and 6 bases at J, with 7 bases in the middle. Here the CDR3 reads CASRAQDTQYF. Written as DNA, the CDR3 is TGCGCCAGCAGGGCCCAGGATACGCAGTATTTT.